The 7 T cell receptor beta chains given below trace back to one sample, sequenced in a study of shared clonotypes between healthy human individuals (dated by TCRdb to about 2020). Library method: the immunoSEQ multiplex PCR assay. TCRdb mirrors the immuneACCESS table, restricted to in-frame sequences. Some clones are absent from its copies; in checked studies, under half trace to an unresolved V gene, and the reason for the others is unknown. In all, the sample holds about a million clones, and more than 60% of those were seen once. The top ten constitute about 1.5% of the sample. Material for sequencing was memory CD4+ T cells sorted from blood. The sample's cell subset or site label is to be understood as: CD45RA-negative fraction. The source of these receptors is a man aged 18 to 35 in good health.

The chain carries TRBV19 and TRBJ2-6; TRBD1 matches at 10 bases. The CDR3 covers 18 residues. CDR1 and CDR2 (germline): LNHDA, SQIVND (reference sequence). V trimming: 5 bases; J trimming: 1 base; junction bases outside the gene matches: 8. The CDR3 DNA follows: TGTGCCAGTAGTCCGACAGGGGGCCGAGGGTCTGGGGCCAACGTCCTGACTTTC. It encodes CASSPTGGRGSGANVLTF.

This chain uses TRBV5-6 with TRBJ2-1; D is ambiguous. V was pared by 4 bases and J by 5 bases, with 10 bases between. The CDR3 length is 13 residues. Germline loops: CDR1 SGHDT, CDR2 YYEEEE. This CDR3 reads CASSAGPDNEQFF. CDR3 DNA sequence: TGTGCCAGCAGCGCTGGACCGGACAATGAGCAGTTCTTC.

V is TRBV30 and J is TRBJ2-5; tentatively, D is TRBD1 or TRBD2 (5 bases each). Trimming removed 3 bases from V and 1 base from J, with 12 bases in between. Germline V CDR1 and CDR2: GTSNPN, SVGIG (reference sequence). This CDR3 is built from 14 residues. In DNA, the CDR3 is TGTGCCTGGAGCCGGGGACGAATCCAAGAGACCCAGTACTTC. Its translation is CAWSRGRIQETQYF.

As for this clone: In the same sample, other DNA sequences code for this CDR3. The chain has TRBV6-5 and TRBJ2-2; no clear D. The CDR3 is 14 amino acids. Deletions cut 0 bases from V and 5 bases from J, with 7 bases between. CDR1 MNHEY and CDR2 SVGAGI come from the germline V gene. This chain's CDR3 is CASSYSGRTGELFF. CDR3 DNA sequence: TGTGCCAGCAGTTACTCTGGCAGGACCGGGGAGCTGTTTTTT.

This clone was counted once. Within the sample, other DNA sequences also encode this same CDR3. The genes are TRBV18 and TRBJ2-7; D is unclear. Germline V gives CDR1 KGHSH, CDR2 LQKENI. The CDR3 contains 11 residues. Trimming removed 5 bases at V and 0 bases at J, with 2 bases between. DNA for the CDR3: TGTGCCAGCTCAAACTCCTACGAGCAGTACTTC. Its translation: CASSNSYEQYF.

The V call is TRBV9, the J call TRBJ1-3; D unresolved. Germline loops: CDR1 SGDLS, CDR2 YYNGEE. Trimming stripped 3 bases from V and 1 base from J, with 8 bases between. CDR3 length: 14 residues. The CDR3 loop reads CASSAPGSGNTIYF. The CDR3 DNA reads TGTGCCAGCAGCGCCCCCGGGTCTGGAAACACCATATATTTT.

The chain recombines TRBV10-3 with TRBJ2-3, with 7 bases fitting TRBD2. V was clipped by 0 bases and J by 2 bases; unmatched bases: 8. The CDR3 loop spans 17 amino acids. Germline V CDR1 and CDR2: ENHRY, SYGVKD. The CDR3 is CAISESGGLLHTDTQYF. In DNA form, the CDR3 reads TGTGCCATCAGTGAGTCGGGGGGACTACTTCACACAGATACGCAGTATTTT.